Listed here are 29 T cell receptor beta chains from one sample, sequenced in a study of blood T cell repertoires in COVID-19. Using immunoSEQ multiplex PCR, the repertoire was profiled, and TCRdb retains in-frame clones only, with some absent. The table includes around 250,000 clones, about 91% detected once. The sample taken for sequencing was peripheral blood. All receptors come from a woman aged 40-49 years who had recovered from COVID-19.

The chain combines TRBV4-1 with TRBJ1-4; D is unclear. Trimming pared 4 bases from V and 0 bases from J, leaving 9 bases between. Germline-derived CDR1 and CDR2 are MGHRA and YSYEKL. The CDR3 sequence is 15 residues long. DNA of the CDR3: TGCGCCAGCAGCCCCATAGGAGCAACTAATGAAAAACTGTTTTTT. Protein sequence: CASSPIGATNEKLFF.

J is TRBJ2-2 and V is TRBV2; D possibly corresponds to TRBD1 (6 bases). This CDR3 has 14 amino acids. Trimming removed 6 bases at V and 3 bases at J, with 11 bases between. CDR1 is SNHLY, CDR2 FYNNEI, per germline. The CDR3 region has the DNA TGTGCCAGCAGCTCGACAGGTTACACCGGGGAGCTGTTTTTT. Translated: CASSSTGYTGELFF.

The CDR3 spells CAISGRQGRVEQYF. The DNA of the CDR3 is TGTGCCATCAGTGGCCGACAGGGTCGGGTCGAGCAGTACTTC. This sequence joins TRBV10-3 and TRBJ2-7; 7 positions agree with TRBD1. With 4 bases clipped from V and 6 bases from J, the junction kept 9 bases outside the gene matches. Per germline, CDR1 ENHRY and CDR2 SYGVKD. This CDR3 region has 14 residues.

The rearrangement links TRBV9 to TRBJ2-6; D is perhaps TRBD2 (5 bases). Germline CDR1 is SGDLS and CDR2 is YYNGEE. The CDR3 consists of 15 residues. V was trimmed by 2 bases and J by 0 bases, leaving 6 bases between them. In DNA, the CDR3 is TGTGCCAGCAGCGTCGAGGGCTCTGGGGCCAACGTCCTGACTTTC. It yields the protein CASSVEGSGANVLTF. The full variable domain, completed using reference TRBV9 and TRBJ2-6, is DSGVTQTPKHLITATGQRVTLRCSPRSGDLSVYWYQQSLDQGLQFLIQYYNGEERAKGNILERFSAQQFPDLHSELNLSSLELGDSALYFCASSVEGSGANVLTFGAGSRLTVL.

The CDR3 is CASSIDLSRGAGNTIYF. The DNA of the CDR3 is TGTGCCAGTAGTATAGATCTGAGCAGGGGTGCTGGAAACACCATATATTTT. The chain uses TRBV19 and TRBJ1-3; a possible D gene is TRBD1 (6 bases). CDR3 length: 17 residues. Germline values: CDR1 LNHDA, CDR2 SQIVND (reference sequence). V gave up 0 bases and J gave up 2 bases, with 14 bases separating them.

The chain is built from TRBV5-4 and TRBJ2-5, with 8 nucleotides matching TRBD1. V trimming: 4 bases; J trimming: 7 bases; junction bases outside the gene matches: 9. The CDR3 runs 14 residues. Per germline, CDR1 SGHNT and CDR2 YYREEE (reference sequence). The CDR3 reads CASSPDRVRGTQYF. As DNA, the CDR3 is TGTGCCAGCAGCCCGGACAGGGTGCGGGGGACCCAGTACTTC.

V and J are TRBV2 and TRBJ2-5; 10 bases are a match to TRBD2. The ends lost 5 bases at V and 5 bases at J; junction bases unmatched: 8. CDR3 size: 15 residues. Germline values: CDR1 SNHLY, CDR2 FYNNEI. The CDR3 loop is CASSSPSGGGETQYF. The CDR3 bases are TGTGCCAGCAGTAGCCCTAGCGGGGGCGGGGAGACCCAGTACTTC.

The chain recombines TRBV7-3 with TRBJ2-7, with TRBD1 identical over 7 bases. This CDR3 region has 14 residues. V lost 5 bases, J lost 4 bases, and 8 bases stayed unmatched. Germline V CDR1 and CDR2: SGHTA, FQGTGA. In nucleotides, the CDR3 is TGTGCCAGCAGCCCCGTGGCAGGGGGTTACGAGCAGTACTTC. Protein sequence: CASSPVAGGYEQYF.

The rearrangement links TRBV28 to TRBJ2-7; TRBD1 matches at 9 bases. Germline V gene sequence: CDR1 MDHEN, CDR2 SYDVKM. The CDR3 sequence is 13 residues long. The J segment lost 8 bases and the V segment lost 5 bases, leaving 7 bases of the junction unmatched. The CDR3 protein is CASSPGQGLQQYV. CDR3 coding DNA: TGTGCCAGCAGTCCGGGACAGGGACTACAGCAGTACGTC.

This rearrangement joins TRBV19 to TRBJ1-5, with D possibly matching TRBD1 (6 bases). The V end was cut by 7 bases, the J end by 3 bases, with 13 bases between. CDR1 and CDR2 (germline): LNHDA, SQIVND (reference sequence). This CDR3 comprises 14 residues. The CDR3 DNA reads TGTGCCAGTACGCGGGCAGGGGCCAATCAGCCCCAGCATTTT. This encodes CASTRAGANQPQHF.

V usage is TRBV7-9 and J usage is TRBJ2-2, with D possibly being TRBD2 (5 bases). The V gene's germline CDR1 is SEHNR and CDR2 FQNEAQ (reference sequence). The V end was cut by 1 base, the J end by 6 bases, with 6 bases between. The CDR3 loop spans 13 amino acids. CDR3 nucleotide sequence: TGTGCCAGCAGCTTAGGGGGAGCCGGGGAGCTGTTTTTT. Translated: CASSLGGAGELFF.

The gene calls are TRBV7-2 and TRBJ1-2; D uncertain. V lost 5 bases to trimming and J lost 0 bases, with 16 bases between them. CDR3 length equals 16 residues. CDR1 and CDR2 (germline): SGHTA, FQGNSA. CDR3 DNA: TGTGCCAGCAGCCCACGGGTCCCCCCGACTAACTATGGCTACACCTTC. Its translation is CASSPRVPPTNYGYTF.

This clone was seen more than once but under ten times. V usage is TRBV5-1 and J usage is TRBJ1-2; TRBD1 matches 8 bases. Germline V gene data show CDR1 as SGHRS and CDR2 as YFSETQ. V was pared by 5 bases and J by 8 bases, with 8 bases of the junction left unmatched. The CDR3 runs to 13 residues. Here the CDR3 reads CASRQDRDRGYTF. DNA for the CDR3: TGCGCCAGCAGGCAGGACAGGGACCGCGGCTACACCTTC.

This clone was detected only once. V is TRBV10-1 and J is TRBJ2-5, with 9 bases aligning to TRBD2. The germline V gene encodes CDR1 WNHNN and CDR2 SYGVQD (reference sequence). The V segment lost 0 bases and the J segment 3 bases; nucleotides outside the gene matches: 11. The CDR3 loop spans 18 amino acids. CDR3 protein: CASSESRSKGLAEETQYF. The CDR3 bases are TGCGCCAGCAGTGAGTCGAGAAGTAAGGGACTAGCAGAAGAGACCCAGTACTTC.

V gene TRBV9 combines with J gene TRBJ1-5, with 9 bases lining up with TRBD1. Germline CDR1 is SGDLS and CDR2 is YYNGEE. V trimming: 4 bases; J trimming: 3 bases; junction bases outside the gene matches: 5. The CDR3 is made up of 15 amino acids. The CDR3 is CASSFGQGINQPQHF. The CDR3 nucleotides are TGTGCCAGCAGCTTCGGACAGGGGATCAATCAGCCCCAGCATTTT.

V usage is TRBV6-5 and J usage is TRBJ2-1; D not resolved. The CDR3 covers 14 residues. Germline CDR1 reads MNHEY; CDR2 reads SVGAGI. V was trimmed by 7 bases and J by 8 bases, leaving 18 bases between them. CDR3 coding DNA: TGTGCCAGCAATTCCATCGGGTTCGGCGATGAGCAGTTCTTC. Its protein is CASNSIGFGDEQFF.

DNA for the CDR3: TGTGCCACCGGGTGGACTAGCGGGGTCGGGGAGCTGTTTTTT. Its protein product is CATGWTSGVGELFF. The chain links TRBV27 to TRBJ2-2; 12 nucleotides align to TRBD2. Germline loops: CDR1 MNHEY, CDR2 SMNVEV (reference sequence). This CDR3 contains 14 residues. J was trimmed by 7 bases and V by 10 bases; bases with no gene match: 7.

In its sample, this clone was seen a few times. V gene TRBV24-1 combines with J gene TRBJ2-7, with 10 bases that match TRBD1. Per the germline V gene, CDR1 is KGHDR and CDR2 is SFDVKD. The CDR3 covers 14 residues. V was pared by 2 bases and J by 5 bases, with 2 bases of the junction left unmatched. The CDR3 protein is CATSDWDRGHEQYV. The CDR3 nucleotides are TGTGCCACCAGTGATTGGGACAGGGGTCACGAGCAGTACGTC.

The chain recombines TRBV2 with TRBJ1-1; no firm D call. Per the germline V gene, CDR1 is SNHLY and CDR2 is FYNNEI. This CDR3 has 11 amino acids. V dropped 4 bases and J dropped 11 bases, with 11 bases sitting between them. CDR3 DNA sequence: TGTGCCAGCAGTGCCCGCGGGGAGGCTTTCTTT. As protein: CASSARGEAFF.

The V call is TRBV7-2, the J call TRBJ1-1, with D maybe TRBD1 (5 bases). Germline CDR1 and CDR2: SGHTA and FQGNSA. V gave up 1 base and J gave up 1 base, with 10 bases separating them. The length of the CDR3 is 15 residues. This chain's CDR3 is CASSLVGVTNTEAFF. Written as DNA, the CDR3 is TGTGCCAGCAGCTTAGTAGGGGTAACGAACACTGAAGCTTTCTTT.

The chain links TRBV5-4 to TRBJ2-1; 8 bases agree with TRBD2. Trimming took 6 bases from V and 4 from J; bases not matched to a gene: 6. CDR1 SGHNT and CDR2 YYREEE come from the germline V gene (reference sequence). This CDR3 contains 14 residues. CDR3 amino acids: CASTLSGAYNEQFF. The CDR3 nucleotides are TGTGCCAGCACCCTTAGCGGGGCGTACAATGAGCAGTTCTTC.

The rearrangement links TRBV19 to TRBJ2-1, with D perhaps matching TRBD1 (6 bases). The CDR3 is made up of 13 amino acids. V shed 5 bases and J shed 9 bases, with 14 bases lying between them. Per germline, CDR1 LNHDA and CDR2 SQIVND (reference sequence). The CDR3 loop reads CASSPGRGGEQFF. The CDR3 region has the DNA TGTGCCAGTAGTCCCGGTCGAGGGGGTGAGCAGTTCTTC.

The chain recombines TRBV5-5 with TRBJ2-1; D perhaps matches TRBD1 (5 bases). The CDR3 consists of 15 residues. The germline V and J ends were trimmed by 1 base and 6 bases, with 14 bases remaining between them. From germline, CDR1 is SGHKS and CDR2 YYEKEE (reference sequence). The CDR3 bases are TGTGCCAGCAGCTTGAATGGACAAACTCTCAATGAGCAGTTCTTC. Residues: CASSLNGQTLNEQFF.

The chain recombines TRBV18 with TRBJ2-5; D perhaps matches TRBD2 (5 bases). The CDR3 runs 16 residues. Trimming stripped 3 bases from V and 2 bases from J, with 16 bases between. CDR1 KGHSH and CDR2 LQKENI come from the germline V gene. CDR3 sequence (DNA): TGTGCCAGCTCACCCCGCTTAGGACTGTTACAAGAGACCCAGTACTTC. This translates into CASSPRLGLLQETQYF.

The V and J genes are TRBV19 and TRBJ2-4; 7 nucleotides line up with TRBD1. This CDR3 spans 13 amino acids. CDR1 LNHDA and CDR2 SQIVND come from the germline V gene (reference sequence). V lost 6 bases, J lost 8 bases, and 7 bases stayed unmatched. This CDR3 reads CASRKAGGHIQYF. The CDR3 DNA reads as TGTGCCAGTAGGAAGGCAGGGGGACACATTCAGTACTTC.

The CDR3 here is CASSKFGSGREQYV. The CDR3 bases are TGTGCCAGCAGCAAATTTGGGAGTGGCCGCGAGCAGTACGTC. This rearrangement joins TRBV21-1 to TRBJ2-7; TRBD2 is the table's D call and was not checked against the DNA. TRBV21-1 is listed as a pseudogene. This CDR3 comprises 14 residues.

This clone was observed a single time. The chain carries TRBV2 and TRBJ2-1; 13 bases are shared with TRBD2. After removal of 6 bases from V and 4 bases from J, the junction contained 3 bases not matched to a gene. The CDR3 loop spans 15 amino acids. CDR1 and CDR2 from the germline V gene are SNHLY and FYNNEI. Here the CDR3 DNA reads TGTGCCAGCAGCGCGACTAGCGGGGGGTACAATGAGCAGTTCTTC. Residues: CASSATSGGYNEQFF.

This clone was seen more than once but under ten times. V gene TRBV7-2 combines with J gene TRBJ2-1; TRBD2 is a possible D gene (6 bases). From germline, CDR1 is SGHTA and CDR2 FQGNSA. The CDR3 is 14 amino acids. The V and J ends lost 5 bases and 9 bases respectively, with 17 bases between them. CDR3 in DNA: TGTGCCAGCAGCCCCGGACTATCTACGAGTGAGCAGTTCTTC. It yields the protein CASSPGLSTSEQFF.

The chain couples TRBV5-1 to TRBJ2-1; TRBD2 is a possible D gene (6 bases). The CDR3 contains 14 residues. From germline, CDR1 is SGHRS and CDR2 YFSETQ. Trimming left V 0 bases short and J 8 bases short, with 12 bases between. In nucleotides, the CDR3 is TGCGCCAGCAGCTTGGAAATCGGGAGCGATGAGCAGTTCTTC. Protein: CASSLEIGSDEQFF.